This T cell receptor beta chain was sequenced in a study of vaccination effects on CD4 cells after COVID-19. Across the whole study: The median interval between the second dose and post-vaccine sampling was 72 days.

The study's findings and limits: At late timepoints after vaccination, vaccine- and infection-induced clones shrank markedly.

Germline CDR1 and CDR2: LNHDA and SQIVND (reference sequence). This CDR3 is 15 amino acids long. Trimming cost V 1 base and J 5 bases, with 12 bases left between them. Method: immunoSEQ multiplex PCR; TCRdb's copy keeps in-frame clones and lacks some. The data contain about 32,000 clones, 65% to 75% of them singletons. A few counts support this clone. The antigen remains unidentified. ViraFEST expansion of antigen-specific CD4+ T cells with viral peptide pools preceded sequencing. Culture proceeded for under twelve days, and CD4+ T cells were then isolated. The cohort was immunized with two doses of either the BNT162b2 or mRNA-1273 vaccine. Wells each received over 1.5 million PBMC, cultured with approximately 10 IU/ml IL-2 and roughly 10 ug/ml peptides.

The source is a human donor who received a COVID-19 vaccine. The genes are TRBV19 and TRBJ1-5, with D perhaps matching TRBD1 (5 bases). The starting material was CD4+ T cells from PBMCs cultured with HCoV-229E spike peptides, obtained after COVID-19 vaccination. This CDR3 is CASSIVHGADQPQHF. CDR3 DNA sequence: TGTGCCAGTAGTATAGTTCATGGGGCGGATCAGCCCCAGCATTTT.